This T cell receptor (beta chain) was profiled in a study of Ad26.COV2.S vaccination and SARS-CoV-2 variants. Here immunoSEQ multiplex PCR was the method, and the copy in TCRdb shows in-frame clones only, minus some. This sample has around 400,000 clones; about nine tenths occur once, and the top ten carry approximately 12%. Treatment given: about 20 received Ad26.COV2.S at low or high dose, single or two shots; roughly five received placebo; per-sample allocation not given. Each sample was drawn 63 days after the first injection (of vaccine or placebo). The CDR3 totals 13 residues. With 8 bases removed from V and 1 base from J, the gap between germline ends came to 6 bases.

The rearrangement uses TRBV12-3 or TRBV12-4 and TRBJ2-6, with D hard to call. Source: peripheral blood, taken in a trial of Ad26.COV2.S vaccine versus placebo. The TCR was taken from a person between 18 and 60 years old who received the Ad26.COV2.S COVID-19 vaccine or a placebo. CDR3: CASCGSGANVLTF. Written as DNA, the CDR3 is TGTGCCAGCTGTGGATCTGGGGCCAACGTCCTGACTTTC.